This T cell receptor (beta chain) is from a study of shared clonotypes between healthy human individuals. Study-wide points: Estimated richness was generally greater in naive than memory subsets. Compared with clonotypes that all four donors shared, non-shared clonotypes had lower generation probabilities.

The CDR3 contains 13 residues. To note about this clone: No antigen is known for it.

Each cell subset's genomic DNA was divided evenly among several immunoSEQ plates. Assay used: immunoSEQ multiplex PCR; TCRdb lists only in-frame clones, some missing. The sample contains around 100,000 clones, approximately 70% of which appear only once. This receptor was taken from a woman aged 25-40 years in good health. The sample consisted of memory CD8+ T cells sorted from blood. The subset denotes: CD45RO+ cells pooled with CCR7-negative TemRA cells. The chain carries TRBV21-1 and TRBJ1-1. TRBV21-1 is shown as a pseudogene. Here the CDR3 reads CASSKGGRTEAFF. The CDR3 coding sequence is TGTGCCAGCAGCAAGGGGGGGCGAACTGAAGCTTTCTTT.